This section outlines one T cell receptor beta chain sequence together with its context. In germline, CDR1 is SGHRS, CDR2 YFSETQ. After removal of 0 bases from V and 4 bases from J, the junction contained 6 bases not matched to a gene. The CDR3 sequence is 15 residues long. Amplification used 60 Vbeta primers and 13 Jbeta primers. Assay: immunoSEQ multiplex PCR; the TCRdb copy retains only in-frame clones and omits some. The sample includes some 150,000 clones, roughly 84% of them seen just once. The sample originates from a study of cytomegalovirus exposure and HLA in healthy donors. Study overall: Out of roughly 170 million T cells, an earlier analysis found around 120 million unique TCR beta sequences in total.

Sequences were obtained from PBMCs. The rearrangement links TRBV5-1 to TRBJ2-7; TRBD1 agrees at 8 bases. The sequence came from a woman aged 18-29 years in good health and CMV-seronegative. The CDR3 reads CASSLGAGGTYEQYF. The CDR3 nucleotides read TGCGCCAGCAGCTTGGGAGCAGGGGGCACGTACGAGCAGTACTTC.